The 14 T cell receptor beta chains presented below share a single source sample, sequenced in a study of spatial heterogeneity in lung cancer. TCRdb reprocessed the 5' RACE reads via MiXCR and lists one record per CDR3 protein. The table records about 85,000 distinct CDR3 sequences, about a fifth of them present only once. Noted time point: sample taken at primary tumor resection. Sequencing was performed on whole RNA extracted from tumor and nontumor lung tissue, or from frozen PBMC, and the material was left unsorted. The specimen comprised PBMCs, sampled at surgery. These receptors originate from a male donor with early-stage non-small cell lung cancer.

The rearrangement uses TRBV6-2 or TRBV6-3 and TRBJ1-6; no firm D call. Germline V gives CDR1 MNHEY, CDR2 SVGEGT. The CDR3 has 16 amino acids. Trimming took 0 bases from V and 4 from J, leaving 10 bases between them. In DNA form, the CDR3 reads TGTGCCAGCAGTTACTCCGGACGGAATTATAATTCACCCCTCCACTTT. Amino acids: CASSYSGRNYNSPLHF.

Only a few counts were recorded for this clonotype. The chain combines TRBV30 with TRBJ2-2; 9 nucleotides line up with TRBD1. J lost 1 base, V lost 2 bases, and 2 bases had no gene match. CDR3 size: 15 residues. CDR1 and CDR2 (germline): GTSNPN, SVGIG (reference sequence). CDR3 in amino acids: CAWSLGQGNTGELFF. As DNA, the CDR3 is TGTGCCTGGAGTCTGGGACAGGGGAACACCGGGGAGCTGTTTTTT.

The CDR3 sequence is CSAAGSSTYEQYF. The CDR3 nucleotides are TGCAGCGCTGCCGGCAGTTCGACCTACGAGCAGTACTTC. The J gene is TRBJ2-7, the V gene TRBV29-1; D is undetermined. Germline CDR1 and CDR2: SQVTM and ANQGSEA. This CDR3 region has 13 residues. The V and J ends lost 7 bases and 2 bases respectively, with 15 bases between them.

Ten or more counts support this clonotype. The CDR3 DNA follows: TGTGCCAGCAGCTTGGGCCGGGGGGCCTTCCAAGAGACCCAGTACTTC. Translating gives CASSLGRGAFQETQYF. V and J are TRBV7-2 and TRBJ2-5; D may be TRBD2 (7 bases). From germline, CDR1 is SGHTA and CDR2 FQGNSA. V was trimmed by 3 bases and J by 1 base, leaving 15 bases between them. This CDR3 has 16 residues.

In DNA form, the CDR3 reads TGTGCCAGCAGTTTAGCGGGACAGGGTTACAATCAGCCCCAGCATTTT. Encoded protein: CASSLAGQGYNQPQHF. The V call is TRBV12-3 or TRBV12-4, the J call TRBJ1-5; 9 bases fit TRBD1. The CDR3 length is 16 residues. After removal of 0 bases from V and 3 bases from J, the junction contained 3 bases not matched to a gene.

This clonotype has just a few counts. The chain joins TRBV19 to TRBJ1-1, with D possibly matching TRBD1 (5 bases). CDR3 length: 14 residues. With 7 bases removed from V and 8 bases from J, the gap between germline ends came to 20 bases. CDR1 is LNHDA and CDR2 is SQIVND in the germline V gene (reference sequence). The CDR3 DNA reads TGTGCCAGTACCCTCTCCCACGGGGGGGACGAAGCTTTCTTT. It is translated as CASTLSHGGDEAFF.

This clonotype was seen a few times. DNA for the CDR3: TGTGCCAGCAGTCCCCGCCCGGGGTGGTACGAGCAGTACTTC. This sequence encodes CASSPRPGWYEQYF. The chain links TRBV7-2 to TRBJ2-7; D perhaps matches TRBD2 (5 bases). The length of the CDR3 is 14 residues. Germline loops: CDR1 SGHTA, CDR2 FQGNSA. V gave up 6 bases and J gave up 4 bases, with 16 bases separating them.

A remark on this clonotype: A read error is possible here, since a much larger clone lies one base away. CDR3 sequence: CTSPPRGANEQFF. In DNA form, the CDR3 reads TGTACCAGCCCACCACGGGGCGCCAATGAGCAGTTCTTC. The chain combines TRBV28 with TRBJ2-1; perhaps D is TRBD1 or TRBD2 (5 bases each). Germline assignment: CDR1 MDHEN and CDR2 SYDVKM. The CDR3 loop spans 13 amino acids. Complete variable domain (other parts from reference TRBV28 and TRBJ2-1): DVKVTQSSRYLVKRTGEKVFLECVQDMDHENMFWYRQDPGLGLRLIYFSYDVKMKEKGDIPEGYSVSREKKERFSLILESASTNQTSMYLCTSPPRGANEQFFGPGTRLTVL.

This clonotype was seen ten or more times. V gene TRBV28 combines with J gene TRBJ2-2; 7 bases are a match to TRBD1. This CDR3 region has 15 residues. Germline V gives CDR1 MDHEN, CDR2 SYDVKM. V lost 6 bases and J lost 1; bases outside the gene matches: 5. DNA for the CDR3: TGTGCCAGCAGCCCGGGGACAGTGAACACCGGGGAGCTGTTTTTT. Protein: CASSPGTVNTGELFF.

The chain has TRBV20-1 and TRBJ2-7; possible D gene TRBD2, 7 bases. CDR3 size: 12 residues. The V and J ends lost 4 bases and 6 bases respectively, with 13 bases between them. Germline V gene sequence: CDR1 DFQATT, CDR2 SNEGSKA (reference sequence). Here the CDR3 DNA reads TGCAGTGCTAAGGGGGGGCCGTCCGAGCAGTACTTC. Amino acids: CSAKGGPSEQYF.

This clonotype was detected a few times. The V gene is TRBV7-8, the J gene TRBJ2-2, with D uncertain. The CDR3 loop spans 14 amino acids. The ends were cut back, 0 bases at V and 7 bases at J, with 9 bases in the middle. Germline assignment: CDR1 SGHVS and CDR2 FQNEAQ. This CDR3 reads CASSLAHGIGELFF. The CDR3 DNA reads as TGTGCCAGCAGCTTAGCGCATGGGATCGGGGAGCTGTTTTTT.

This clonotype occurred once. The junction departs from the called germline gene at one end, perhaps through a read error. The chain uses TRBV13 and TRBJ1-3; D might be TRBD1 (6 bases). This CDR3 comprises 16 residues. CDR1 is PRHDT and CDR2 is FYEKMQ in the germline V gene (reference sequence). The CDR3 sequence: CASSLGGGYPGNTIYF. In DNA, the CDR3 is TGTGCCAGCAGCTTAGGAGGGGGATACCCTGGAAACACCATATACTTT.

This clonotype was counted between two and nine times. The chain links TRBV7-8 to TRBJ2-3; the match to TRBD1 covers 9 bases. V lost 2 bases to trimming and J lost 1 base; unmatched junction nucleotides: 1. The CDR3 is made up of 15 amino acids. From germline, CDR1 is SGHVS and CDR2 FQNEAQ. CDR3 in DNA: TGTGCCAGCAGCTTATGGGACAGGGGCACAGATACGCAGTATTTT. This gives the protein CASSLWDRGTDTQYF.

CDR3 region: CASKSGANTGELFF. CDR3 coding DNA: TGTGCCAGCAAGAGCGGTGCGAACACCGGGGAGCTGTTTTTT. The genes are TRBV7-3 and TRBJ2-2, with D perhaps TRBD2 (5 bases). The germline CDR1 and CDR2 sequences are SGHTA and FQGTGA. Trimming cost V 7 bases and J 0 bases, with 9 bases left between them. This CDR3 comprises 14 residues.